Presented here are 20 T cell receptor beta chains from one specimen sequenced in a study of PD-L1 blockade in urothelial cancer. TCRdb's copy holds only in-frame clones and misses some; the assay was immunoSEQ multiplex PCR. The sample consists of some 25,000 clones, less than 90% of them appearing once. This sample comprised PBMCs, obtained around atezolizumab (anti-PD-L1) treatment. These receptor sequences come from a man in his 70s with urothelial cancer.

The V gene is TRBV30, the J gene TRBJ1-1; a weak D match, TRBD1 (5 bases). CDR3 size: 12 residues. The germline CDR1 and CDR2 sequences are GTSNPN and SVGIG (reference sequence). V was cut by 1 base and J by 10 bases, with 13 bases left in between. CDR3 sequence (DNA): TGTGCCTGGAGTGCCATGCGCGGGGGAGCTTTCTTT. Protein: CAWSAMRGGAFF.

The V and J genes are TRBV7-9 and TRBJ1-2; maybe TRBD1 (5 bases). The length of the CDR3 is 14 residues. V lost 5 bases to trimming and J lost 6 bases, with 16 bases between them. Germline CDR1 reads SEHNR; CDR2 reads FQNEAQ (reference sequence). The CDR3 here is CASSPIGGGNGYTF. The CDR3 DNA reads TGTGCCAGCAGCCCTATCGGGGGAGGGAATGGCTACACCTTC.

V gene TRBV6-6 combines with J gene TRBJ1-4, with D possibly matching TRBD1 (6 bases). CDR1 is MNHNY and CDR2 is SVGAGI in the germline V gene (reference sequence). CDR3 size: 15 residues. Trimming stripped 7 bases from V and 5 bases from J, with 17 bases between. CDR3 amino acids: CASTWTAYLNEKLFF. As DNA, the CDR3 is TGTGCCAGCACCTGGACAGCCTACTTGAATGAAAAACTGTTTTTT.

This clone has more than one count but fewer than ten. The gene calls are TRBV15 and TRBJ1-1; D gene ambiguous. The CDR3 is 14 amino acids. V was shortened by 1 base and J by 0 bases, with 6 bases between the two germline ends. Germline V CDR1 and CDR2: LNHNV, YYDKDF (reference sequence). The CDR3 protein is CATSRGGMNTEAFF. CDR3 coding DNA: TGTGCCACCAGCAGAGGAGGGATGAACACTGAAGCTTTCTTT. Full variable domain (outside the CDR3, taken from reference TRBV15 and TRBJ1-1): DAMVIQNPRYQVTQFGKPVTLSCSQTLNHNVMYWYQQKSSQAPKLLFHYYDKDFNNEADTPDNFQSRRPNTSFCFLDIRSPGLGDTAMYLCATSRGGMNTEAFFGQGTRLTVV.

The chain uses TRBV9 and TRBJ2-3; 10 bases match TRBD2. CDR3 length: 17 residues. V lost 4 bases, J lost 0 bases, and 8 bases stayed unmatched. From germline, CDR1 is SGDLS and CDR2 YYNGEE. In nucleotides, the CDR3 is TGTGCCAGCAGCCCGGATCCGACTAGCGGGAGCACAGATACGCAGTATTTT. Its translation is CASSPDPTSGSTDTQYF.

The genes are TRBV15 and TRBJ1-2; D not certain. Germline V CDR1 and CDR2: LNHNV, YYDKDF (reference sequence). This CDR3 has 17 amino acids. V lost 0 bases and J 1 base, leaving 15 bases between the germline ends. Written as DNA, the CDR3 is TGTGCCACCAGCAGAGATCGCGGCCAGTACCTTAACTATGGCTACACCTTC. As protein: CATSRDRGQYLNYGYTF. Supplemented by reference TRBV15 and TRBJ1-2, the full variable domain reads DAMVIQNPRYQVTQFGKPVTLSCSQTLNHNVMYWYQQKSSQAPKLLFHYYDKDFNNEADTPDNFQSRRPNTSFCFLDIRSPGLGDTAMYLCATSRDRGQYLNYGYTFGSGTRLTVV.

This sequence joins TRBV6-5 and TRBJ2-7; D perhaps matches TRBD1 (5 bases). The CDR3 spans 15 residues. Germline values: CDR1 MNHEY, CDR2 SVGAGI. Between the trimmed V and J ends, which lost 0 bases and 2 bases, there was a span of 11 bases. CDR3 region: CASSYSGRSTYEQYF. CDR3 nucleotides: TGTGCCAGCAGTTACTCGGGGCGATCTACCTACGAGCAGTACTTC.

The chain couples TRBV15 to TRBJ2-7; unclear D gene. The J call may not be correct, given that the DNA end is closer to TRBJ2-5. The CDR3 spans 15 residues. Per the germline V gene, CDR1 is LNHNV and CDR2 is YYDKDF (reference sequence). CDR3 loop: CATSRDRGSQETQYF. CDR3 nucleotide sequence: TGTGCCACCAGCAGAGATCGAGGCAGCCAAGAGACCCAGTACTTC.

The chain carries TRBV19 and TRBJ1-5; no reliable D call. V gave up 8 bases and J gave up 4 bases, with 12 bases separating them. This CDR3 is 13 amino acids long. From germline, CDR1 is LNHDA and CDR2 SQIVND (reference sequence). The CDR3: CASSVGANQPQHF. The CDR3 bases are TGTGCCAGTTCCGTGGGAGCTAATCAGCCCCAGCATTTT.

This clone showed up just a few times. The DNA of the CDR3 is TGTGCCGGAAAAGCGGGAGGGCCCAGCACAGATACGCAGTATTTT. Translation: CAGKAGGPSTDTQYF. V is TRBV5-4 and J is TRBJ2-3; 10 bases match TRBD2. This CDR3 spans 15 amino acids. V shed 10 bases, J shed 0 bases, and the junction held 8 bases outside the gene matches. Germline CDR1 is SGHNT and CDR2 is YYREEE (reference sequence).

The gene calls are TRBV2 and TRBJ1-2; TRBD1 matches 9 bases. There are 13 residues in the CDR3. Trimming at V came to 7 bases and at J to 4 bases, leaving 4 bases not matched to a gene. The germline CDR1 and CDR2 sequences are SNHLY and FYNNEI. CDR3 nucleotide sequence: TGTGCCAGCACCCCGGGACAGGGCTATGGCTACACCTTC. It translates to CASTPGQGYGYTF.

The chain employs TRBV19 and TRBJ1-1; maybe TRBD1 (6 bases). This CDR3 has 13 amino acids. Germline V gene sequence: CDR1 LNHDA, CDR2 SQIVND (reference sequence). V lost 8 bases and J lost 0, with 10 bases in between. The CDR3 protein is CASQDRLNTEAFF. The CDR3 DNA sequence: TGTGCCAGTCAGGACAGACTGAACACTGAAGCTTTCTTT.

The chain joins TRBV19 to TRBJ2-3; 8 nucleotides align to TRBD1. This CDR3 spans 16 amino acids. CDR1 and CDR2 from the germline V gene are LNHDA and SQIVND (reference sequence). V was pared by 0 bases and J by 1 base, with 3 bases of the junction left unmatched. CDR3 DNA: TGTGCCAGTAGTATAGAGGGACAGGAGGGCACAGATACGCAGTATTTT. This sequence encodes CASSIEGQEGTDTQYF.

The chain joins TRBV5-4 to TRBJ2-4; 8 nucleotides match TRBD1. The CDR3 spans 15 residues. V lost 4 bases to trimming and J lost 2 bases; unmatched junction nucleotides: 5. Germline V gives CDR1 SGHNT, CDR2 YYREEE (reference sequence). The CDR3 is CASSLQGASKNIQYF. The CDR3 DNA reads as TGTGCCAGCAGCCTGCAGGGGGCTTCCAAAAACATTCAGTACTTC.

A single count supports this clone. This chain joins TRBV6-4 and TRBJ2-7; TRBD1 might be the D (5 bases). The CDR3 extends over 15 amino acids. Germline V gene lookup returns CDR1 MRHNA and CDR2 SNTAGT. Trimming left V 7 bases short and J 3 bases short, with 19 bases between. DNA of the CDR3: TGTGCCAGCACCAGATCGGTTCAGGGCGTCTACGAGCAGTACTTC. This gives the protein CASTRSVQGVYEQYF.

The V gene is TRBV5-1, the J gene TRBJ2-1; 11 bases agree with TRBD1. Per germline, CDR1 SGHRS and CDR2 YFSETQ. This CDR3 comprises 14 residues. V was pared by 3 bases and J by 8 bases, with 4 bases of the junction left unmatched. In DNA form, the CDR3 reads TGCGCCAGCAGCTGGGGACAGGGGGGCGATGAGCAGTTCTTC. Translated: CASSWGQGGDEQFF.

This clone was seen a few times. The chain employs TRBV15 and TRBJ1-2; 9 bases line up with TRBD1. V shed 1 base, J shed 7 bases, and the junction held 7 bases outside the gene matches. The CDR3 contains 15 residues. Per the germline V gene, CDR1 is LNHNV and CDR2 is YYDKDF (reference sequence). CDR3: CATSRVEEQGAGYTF. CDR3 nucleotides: TGTGCCACCAGCAGAGTAGAGGAACAGGGGGCTGGCTACACCTTC. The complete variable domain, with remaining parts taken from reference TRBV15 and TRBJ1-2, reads DAMVIQNPRYQVTQFGKPVTLSCSQTLNHNVMYWYQQKSSQAPKLLFHYYDKDFNNEADTPDNFQSRRPNTSFCFLDIRSPGLGDTAMYLCATSRVEEQGAGYTFGSGTRLTVV.

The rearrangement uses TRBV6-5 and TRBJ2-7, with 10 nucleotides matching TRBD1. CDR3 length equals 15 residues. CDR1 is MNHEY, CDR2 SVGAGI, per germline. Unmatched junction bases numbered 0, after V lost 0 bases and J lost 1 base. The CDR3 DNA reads TGTGCCAGCAGTTACTCGGACAGGGGGTCCTACGAGCAGTACTTC. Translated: CASSYSDRGSYEQYF.

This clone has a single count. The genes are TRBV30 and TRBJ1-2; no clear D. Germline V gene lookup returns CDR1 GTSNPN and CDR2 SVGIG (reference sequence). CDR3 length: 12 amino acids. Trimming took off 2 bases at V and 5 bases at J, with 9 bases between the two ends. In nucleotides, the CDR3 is TGTGCCTGGAGTCAACGGGGATATGGCTACACCTTC. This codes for CAWSQRGYGYTF.

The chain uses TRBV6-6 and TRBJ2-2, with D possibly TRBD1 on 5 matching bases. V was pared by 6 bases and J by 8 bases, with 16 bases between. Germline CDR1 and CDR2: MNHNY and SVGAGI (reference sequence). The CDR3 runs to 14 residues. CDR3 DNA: TGTGCCAGCAGGCCTAGGGGTAACGTAGGGGAGCTGTTTTTT. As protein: CASRPRGNVGELFF.